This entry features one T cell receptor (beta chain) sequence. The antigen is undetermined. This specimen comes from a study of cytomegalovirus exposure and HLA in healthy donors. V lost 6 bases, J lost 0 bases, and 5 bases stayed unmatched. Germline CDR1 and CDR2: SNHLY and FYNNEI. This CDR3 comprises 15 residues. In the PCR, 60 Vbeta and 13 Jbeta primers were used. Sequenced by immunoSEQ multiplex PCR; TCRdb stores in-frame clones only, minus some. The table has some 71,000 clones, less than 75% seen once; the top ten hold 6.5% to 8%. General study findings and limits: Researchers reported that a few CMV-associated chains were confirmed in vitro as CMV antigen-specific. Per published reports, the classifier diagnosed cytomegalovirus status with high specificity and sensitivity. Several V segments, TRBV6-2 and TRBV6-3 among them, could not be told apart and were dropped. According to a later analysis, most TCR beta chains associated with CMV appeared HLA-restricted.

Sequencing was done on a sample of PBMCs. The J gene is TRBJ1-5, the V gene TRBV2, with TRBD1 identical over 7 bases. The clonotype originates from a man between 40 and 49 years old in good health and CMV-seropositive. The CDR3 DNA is TGTGCCAGCAGCCAACAGGGGCATAGCAATCAGCCCCAGCATTTT. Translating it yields CASSQQGHSNQPQHF.